This TCR beta chain was obtained from a study of blood T cell repertoires in COVID-19 (dated by TCRdb to about 2020). General notes on the study: Samples covering the acute and convalescent phases of COVID-19 were provided by collaborators in the United States, Italy and Spain. The sample metadata nearly always contained a de-identified subject ID, COVID-19 status, age in years and sex. Subjects who had been exposed to COVID-19, were actively infected with it, or had recovered from it provided the deeply sampled blood TCRbeta repertoires that made up the dataset. The material from the prospective study consisted of cDNA or gDNA derived from T cells, B-cell-depleted T cells, or PBMCs. The repertoires were released in a freely available public database intended as a resource for research on the immune response to SARS-CoV-2. Samples were obtained from the ongoing ImmuneRACE study (first 160 participants) and from about 1,300 subjects provided by 6 global collaborators. Where HLA class I and class II types were available, the types were taken from metadata supplied by the sample provider, not from assay-based typing.

For CDR1 and CDR2, the germline V gene (reference sequence) lists LNHDA and SQIVND. The CDR3 runs 14 amino acids, cysteine and phenylalanine included. Only the CDR3 region is kept as DNA, spanning 42 bases read in frame from base 1. The trim is 2 bases for V and 1 base for J, with a gap of 7 bases between the germline ends. In this sample, this clone turned up once. Its antigen is still unknown. Base-call qualities are not available, and no considerably larger clone is one nucleotide away. This CDR3 is also generated by other DNA sequences in the sample. A second Seattle source provided samples from volunteer blood donors who had recovered from COVID-19. Collaborating institutions collected whole blood in K2EDTA tubes following their own protocols. Collaborator samples were shipped for TCRbeta analysis as frozen whole blood, isolated PBMCs, or DNA extracted from either sample type. The immunoSEQ Assay, a bias-controlled multiplex PCR, was used to amplify TCRbeta CDR3 regions from genomic DNA. The original pipeline was this. Nucleated cell counts per sample were estimated from amplification of reference gene primers within the assay. To quantify the absolute abundance of each unique TCRbeta CDR3 rearrangement, sequence reads were collapsed and filtered. For each sample, productive Simpson clonality was calculated as the square root of Simpson's diversity index over productive rearrangements. TCRdb obtained this table from immuneACCESS and retained in-frame rearrangements with V and J assigned. These tables miss some clones; where compared with another copy, unresolved V genes account for less than half of the shortfall, and the remainder is unexplained. V and J calls and clone size come straight from that table; D and trimming were deduced from the DNA. The sample table contains 250,000 to 350,000 clones; only one count was recorded for around 87% of them. Around 2.2% of the sample is in the top ten clones.

Study-level results and caveats: Clinical and demographic metadata were provided uncurated, with the amount varying by source and participant.

This receptor chain uses TRBV19 and TRBJ2-3; the D gene cannot be resolved reliably. The sample comprised peripheral blood. The sequence was collected from a woman aged 50 to 60 who had recovered from COVID-19. CDR3 region: CASSIRTGTDTQYF. The sequenced DNA is TGTGCCAGTAGTATAAGAACAGGCACAGATACGCAGTATTTT.